This T cell receptor beta chain is from a study of shared clonotypes between healthy human individuals (dated by TCRdb to about 2020). General notes on the study: Two women and three men aged 18 to 49 years were included in the cohort. For each donor, three plates each were used for CD4 naive and CD4 memory, two plates were used for CD8 naive, and one plate was used for CD8 memory. To estimate repertoire size and how much clonotype sharing occurs between individuals, the study deeply sequenced the blood TCR repertoires of about five healthy adults. To increase sequencing depth and limit assay-specific biases, TCR repertoire library preparation and sequencing were carried out by different laboratories using diverse techniques. Between about 0.94 and 8.9 billion PBMCs per donor were obtained by leukapheresis.

The research as a whole found: Even with the large sequencing depth, rarefaction of the sorted-subset datasets indicated that sequencing was incomplete. Compared with non-shared clonotypes, the clonotypes found in all four sorted-subset donors had higher generation probabilities. The genetic and exposure-history diversity represented was limited by the small number of donors. Larger estimated clonotype richness was generally found for naive subsets than for memory subsets. When several donors were compared, the shared fraction of clonotypes was about 5.4% for naive CD4, 3% to 4% for naive CD8, 2% to 2.5% for memory CD4, and under 0.5% for memory CD8. Sampling was limited to blood, and TCR repertoires in tissue likely differ from TCR repertoires in blood. Based on pairwise subsampling, the degree of clonotype sharing among donors was expected to be affected by sequencing depth.

CD8 naive samples were obtained by positive selection for CCR7 among CD45RO-negative cells, yielding a CD45RA+CCR7+ population from which TemRA cells were excluded. The donors were healthy, HIV-negative adults who had no recently reported acute infections or vaccinations. Every donor was a Caucasian adult living in Nashville, Tennessee, USA. Blood was obtained by leukapheresis, after which PBMCs were separated by Ficoll-Histopaque density gradient centrifugation and cryopreserved in liquid nitrogen vapor phase. Analytical flow cytometry was used to check the purity and quantity of every magnetically sorted T cell population. Genomic DNA was isolated from every sorted fraction and measured by UV absorbance on a Nanodrop 2000c. This clone was seen just once. Its specific antigen is unknown. The sample holds no much larger clone one base away, and base qualities are not on file. Using the deep immunoSEQ assay, multiplex PCR amplified TCR CDR3 regions from genomic DNA. Extracted genomic DNA from each cell subset was spread evenly across all wells of several immunoSEQ 96-well plates, with each plate serving as a replicate. For sorted subsets, around 200 ng genomic DNA, equal to tens of thousands of T cell genomes, was loaded into each replicate PCR. Purified libraries were quantified with a Qubit 3.0 fluorometer, sized on a Bioanalyzer 2100, and re-quantified with the KAPA Library Quantification kit. Every immunoSEQ 96-well plate was sequenced on a dedicated single-read 150-cycle Illumina NextSeq 550 flow cell. Under the source paper's analysis protocol: Because the immunoSEQ output included only junctional sequences and no quality scores, the filtering could not be the same as the filtering used for full-length reads. To assign V/J genes and CDR3, sequences were annotated using PyIR, a Python wrapper for IgBLAST v1.9, with IMGT germline references. Reads were filtered out if the reads had weak V/J assignments (E-value above 1e-6), no CDR3, stop codons, out-of-frame junctions, or ambiguous translated residues. A V3J clonotype was defined by an identical inferred V gene, J gene, and CDR3 amino acid sequence. Percentage overlap between repertoires was computed as shared unique clonotypes divided by the size of the smaller repertoire. Repertoire richness was assessed with RTK rarefaction, the Chao1 estimator, and Recon v2.1 estimates of unobserved clonotypes. OLGA was used to compute generation probabilities for all TCRbeta clonotypes that the gDNA method yielded from a few donors. In TCRdb, the immuneACCESS table is reduced to in-frame sequences with V and J assigned. These tables do not hold every clone; where another copy was compared, an unresolved V gene accounts for under half, and the others remain unexplained. Clone size and V and J calls were adopted from that table, with D and trimming inferred from the DNA. The sample yields about 2.1 million clones; about 93% were counted once. The ten top clones hold more than 1.5% of the sample.

Reading the germline V gene (reference sequence) gives CDR1 MNHEY and CDR2 SMNVEV. Measured from the cysteine to the phenylalanine, the CDR3 is 14 residues long. The kept DNA is CDR3 alone, 42 bases in frame from the first base. Germline trimming amounts to 2 bases on V and 4 bases on J, with 3 as the count of junction bases outside the gene matches. The TCR comes from a man aged 18 to 30 in good health. Some clones in this sample may be carry-over from other donors' samples. The chain is made from TRBV27 and TRBJ2-7, with 9 central nucleotides matching TRBD2. The sample comprised naive CD8+ T cells from PBMCs. The cell subset or site label for this specimen denotes: CD45RA+CCR7+. The CDR3 protein: CASSLLAGRYEQYF. DNA sequence: TGTGCCAGCAGTTTACTAGCGGGAAGGTACGAGCAGTACTTC.